Listed here are 8 T cell receptor beta chains from one sample, sequenced in a study of identical twins (dated by TCRdb to between 2015 and 2016). Receptors were amplified or captured by 5' RACE. Sequencing used an Illumina HiSeq 2000. The raw public data were reprocessed by TCRdb itself: fastp quality trimming at Q25, MiXCR clonotype calling, in-frame beta chains only. Here each entry gathers all rows of one CDR3 protein and keeps the most common genes and DNA. This sample holds around 95,000 distinct CDR3 sequences; about 6.1% were observed only once. The top ten hold 9.5% to 15% of the sample. Material for sequencing was memory T cells sorted from blood. The cell subset or site label on this specimen signifies: CD45RO+ enriched T cells. The receptors were sampled from a woman between 50 and 59 years old in good health.

This clonotype showed up many times. This chain uses TRBV20-1 with TRBJ2-3; D is ambiguous. The CDR3 is made up of 14 amino acids. V was clipped by 5 bases and J by 2 bases, with 14 bases between them. Germline CDR1 and CDR2: DFQATT and SNEGSKA (reference sequence). The CDR3 DNA follows: TGCAGTGCTGCCCCGGACGCATCCACAGATACGCAGTATTTT. It encodes CSAAPDASTDTQYF.

In this sample, this clonotype turned up many times. V and J are TRBV7-2 and TRBJ2-5, with D tentatively TRBD1 or TRBD2 (6 bases each). Trimming removed 1 base from V and 4 bases from J, with 13 bases in between. The CDR3 covers 15 residues. The germline gives CDR1 SGHTA, CDR2 FQGNSA. CDR3 nucleotide sequence: TGTGCCAGCAGCTTAGATCGGGGGCGCGGAGAGACCCAGTACTTC. It is translated as CASSLDRGRGETQYF.

This clonotype was seen ten or more times. This chain links TRBV14 with TRBJ2-1; 8 bases are a match to TRBD2. The germline gives CDR1 SGHDN, CDR2 FVKESK. With V trimmed by 4 bases and J by 2 bases, 7 bases remained unmatched. The CDR3 is 16 residues long. The CDR3 protein is CASSPNLAGTYNEQFF. CDR3 bases: TGTGCCAGCAGCCCCAATTTAGCGGGGACCTACAATGAGCAGTTCTTC.

This clonotype was seen many times. CDR3 sequence: CASRPDRSQETQYF. DNA for the CDR3: TGTGCCAGCAGACCCGACAGGAGTCAAGAGACCCAGTACTTC. The V call is TRBV2, the J call TRBJ2-5, with a weak D call TRBD1 (6 bases). The germline V gene has CDR1 SNHLY and CDR2 FYNNEI. The ends were cut back, 6 bases at V and 2 bases at J, with 13 bases in the middle. The CDR3 is made up of 14 amino acids.

This clonotype occurred many times. This chain connects TRBV4-2 to TRBJ2-4, with D tentatively TRBD1 (5 bases). Germline CDR1 is LGHNA and CDR2 is YNFKEQ. Trimming took 0 bases from V and 8 from J, leaving 20 bases between them. The CDR3 spans 17 residues. The CDR3, as DNA: TGTGCCAGCAGCCAAGATCAACTTGGAGTAAGGGGTGACATTCAGTACTTC. It specifies CASSQDQLGVRGDIQYF.

This clonotype has a count of ten or more. The rearrangement joins TRBV7-9 to TRBJ2-2, with no clear D. This CDR3 contains 16 residues. V was pared by 2 bases and J by 6 bases, with 16 bases between. Germline V gene data show CDR1 as SEHNR and CDR2 as FQNEAQ (reference sequence). CDR3: CASSLPGRLVAGELFF. The DNA for the CDR3 is TGTGCCAGCAGCTTACCCGGACGGTTGGTAGCCGGGGAGCTGTTTTTT. Full variable domain (remainder filled in from reference TRBV7-9 and TRBJ2-2): DTGVSQNPRHKITKRGQNVTFRCDPISEHNRLYWYRQTLGQGPEFLTYFQNEAQLEKSRLLSDRFSAERPKGSFSTLEIQRTEQGDSAMYLCASSLPGRLVAGELFFGEGSRLTVL.

The gene calls are TRBV12-3 or TRBV12-4 and TRBJ2-2; the D is unclear. V was cut by 7 bases and J by 8 bases, with 14 bases left in between. The CDR3 has 13 residues. The CDR3 DNA sequence: TGTGCCAGCATTGCGACAAGGTCTGGGGAGCTGTTTTTT. This encodes CASIATRSGELFF.

There are a few counts of this clonotype. This rearrangement joins TRBV7-9 to TRBJ2-1; D unclear. Germline V gene sequence: CDR1 SEHNR, CDR2 FQNEAQ (reference sequence). V was shortened by 1 base and J by 13 bases, with 11 bases between the two germline ends. The length of the CDR3 is 12 residues. CDR3 protein: CASSLDSLRQFF. In DNA form, the CDR3 reads TGTGCCAGCAGCTTAGACAGCCTTCGCCAGTTCTTC.